One sample yielded the 18 T cell receptor beta chains listed below, sequenced in a study of blood T cell repertoires in COVID-19. Profiling relied on immunoSEQ multiplex PCR, and the TCRdb table lists in-frame clones only, not all of them. Altogether about 140,000 clones are present, over 80% being singletons, with the ten largest covering roughly 5%. Sequencing was carried out using PBMCs or T cells enriched from blood (not recorded which). The receptors were sampled from a man aged 65-85 years who had been exposed to COVID-19.

This chain connects TRBV6-2 or TRBV6-3 to TRBJ1-5; weak D call: TRBD1 (5 bases). Between the trimmed V and J ends, which lost 1 base and 6 bases, there was a span of 13 bases. The CDR3 contains 15 residues. From germline, CDR1 is MNHEY and CDR2 SVGEGT. CDR3 DNA: TGTGCCAGCAGTTACTTAAGAAGGGGAGGTCAGCCCCAGCATTTT. Encoded protein: CASSYLRRGGQPQHF.

V gene TRBV27 combines with J gene TRBJ2-5; TRBD1 might be the D (7 bases). The V end was cut by 3 bases, the J end by 1 base, with 12 bases between. The CDR3 extends over 15 amino acids. Germline V lookup: CDR1 MNHEY, CDR2 SMNVEV (reference sequence). In nucleotides, the CDR3 is TGTGCCAGCAGTTTCCAGGGGGGTTTCCAAGAGACCCAGTACTTC. Its protein product is CASSFQGGFQETQYF.

This chain connects TRBV5-6 to TRBJ2-7; a possible D gene is TRBD2 (6 bases). The CDR3 spans 15 residues. V lost 6 bases and J 1 base, leaving 17 bases between the germline ends. CDR1 SGHDT and CDR2 YYEEEE come from the germline V gene. The CDR3 loop reads CASTSKAGTSYEQYF. The CDR3 DNA reads TGTGCCAGCACCTCAAAGGCGGGAACTTCCTACGAGCAGTACTTC.

In the case of this clone: Other DNA sequences within the sample encode an identical CDR3. The rearrangement uses TRBV28 and TRBJ2-7; 8 positions agree with TRBD2. The CDR3 contains 15 residues. Looked up from germline, CDR1 is MDHEN and CDR2 is SYDVKM. V gave up 2 bases and J gave up 5 bases; unmatched junction bases: 8. CDR3 DNA: TGTGCCAGCAGTTTAGAAAGTAGCGGGACCGACGAGCAGTACTTC. Its translation: CASSLESSGTDEQYF.

The V call is TRBV25-1, the J call TRBJ1-4; D uncertain. Deletions cut 5 bases from V and 8 bases from J, with 9 bases between. This CDR3 is built from 12 residues. From germline, CDR1 is MGHDK and CDR2 SYGVNS. This chain's CDR3 is CASSLDSEKLFF. In nucleotides, the CDR3 is TGTGCCAGCAGTCTCGACTCGGAAAAACTGTTTTTT. Together with reference TRBV25-1 and TRBJ1-4, the CDR3 gives the full variable domain: EADIYQTPRYLVIGTGKKITLECSQTMGHDKMYWYQQDPGMELHLIHYSYGVNSTEKGDLSSESTVSRIRTEHFPLTLESARPSHTSQYLCASSLDSEKLFFGSGTQLSVL.

The CDR3 sequence is CASSSPGQGKSGNTIYF. The CDR3 DNA follows: TGTGCCAGCAGCTCGCCCGGGCAGGGAAAGTCGGGAAACACCATATATTTT. The chain links TRBV5-4 to TRBJ1-3, with a weak D call TRBD1 (5 bases). V was cut by 3 bases and J by 4 bases, with 20 bases left in between. The CDR3 has 17 amino acids. Per germline, CDR1 SGHNT and CDR2 YYREEE (reference sequence).

The chain uses TRBV7-2 and TRBJ2-1; perhaps TRBD2 as D (6 bases). Deletions cut 3 bases from V and 2 bases from J, with 11 bases between. The germline V gene encodes CDR1 SGHTA and CDR2 FQGNSA. CDR3 length equals 15 residues. The CDR3 nucleotides read TGTGCCAGCAGCTTTGGACTAAACACCTACAATGAGCAGTTCTTC. It specifies CASSFGLNTYNEQFF.

In this sample, this clone turned up once. The chain has TRBV19 and TRBJ1-2, with D unclear. The length of the CDR3 is 14 residues. Trimming cost V 9 bases and J 9 bases, with 23 bases left between them. The V gene's germline CDR1 is LNHDA and CDR2 SQIVND (reference sequence). CDR3 loop: CASLRRTDSESYTF. As DNA, the CDR3 is TGTGCCAGCCTTAGAAGGACGGACTCCGAGAGCTACACCTTC.

The chain joins TRBV11-2 to TRBJ1-5, with D possibly matching TRBD1 (5 bases). V lost 9 bases, J lost 0 bases, and 15 bases lay in between. The CDR3 length is 15 residues. Germline V gene lookup returns CDR1 SGHAT and CDR2 FQNNGV. The CDR3 loop is CASAIGAASNQPQHF. The DNA for the CDR3 is TGTGCCAGTGCGATTGGGGCAGCTAGCAATCAGCCCCAGCATTTT.

CDR3 DNA: TGTGCCAGCAGTGCCCGTCTAGCGGGATCTTCCTACGAGCAGTACTTC. This sequence encodes CASSARLAGSSYEQYF. The chain links TRBV6-1 to TRBJ2-7; 9 bases line up with TRBD2. Trimming cost V 4 bases and J 1 base; bases outside gene matches: 8. CDR3 length equals 16 residues. Germline V gene sequence: CDR1 MNHNS, CDR2 SASEGT.

V and J are TRBV19 and TRBJ2-7; TRBD1 aligns across 7 bases. Germline assignment: CDR1 LNHDA and CDR2 SQIVND (reference sequence). Unmatched junction bases numbered 2, after V lost 3 bases and J lost 3 bases. This CDR3 is 13 amino acids long. This CDR3 reads CASSMNRGYEQYF. As DNA, the CDR3 is TGTGCCAGTAGTATGAACAGGGGCTACGAGCAGTACTTC. Full variable domain (outside the CDR3, taken from reference TRBV19 and TRBJ2-7): DGGITQSPKYLFRKEGQNVTLSCEQNLNHDAMYWYRQDPGQGLRLIYYSQIVNDFQKGDIAEGYSVSREKKESFPLTVTSAQKNPTAFYLCASSMNRGYEQYFGPGTRLTVT.

V and J are TRBV7-2 and TRBJ2-3; 12 bases are a match to TRBD1. There are 17 residues in the CDR3. Germline V gene data show CDR1 as SGHTA and CDR2 as FQGNSA. V gave up 5 bases and J gave up 6 bases; unmatched junction bases: 12. Here the CDR3 DNA reads TGTGCCAGCAGCCTAGGGACAGGGGGCAAATCCATTGATACGCAGTATTTT. Translation: CASSLGTGGKSIDTQYF.

In its sample, this clone was seen a few times. The chain joins TRBV19 to TRBJ1-5; TRBD1 agrees at 8 bases. Unmatched junction bases numbered 9, after V lost 5 bases and J lost 6 bases. CDR1 is LNHDA, CDR2 SQIVND, per germline (reference sequence). This CDR3 has 15 residues. The CDR3: CASSAGQGAVQPQHF. The CDR3 DNA reads as TGTGCCAGTAGTGCCGGACAGGGAGCGGTTCAGCCCCAGCATTTT.

This clone was picked up one time. The chain combines TRBV5-1 with TRBJ2-1, with TRBD1 as a possible D gene (7 bases). Germline V CDR1 and CDR2: SGHRS, YFSETQ. The CDR3 loop spans 15 amino acids. Trimming removed 0 bases from V and 7 bases from J, with 14 bases in between. The CDR3 coding sequence is TGCGCCAGCAGCTTGGGGCAGGGGGGCTTTAATGAGCAGTTCTTC. Translation: CASSLGQGGFNEQFF.

The V gene is TRBV28, the J gene TRBJ1-6, with TRBD1 matching 9 bases. Germline CDR1 and CDR2: MDHEN and SYDVKM. The CDR3 runs 15 residues. The ends lost 2 bases at V and 5 bases at J; junction bases unmatched: 1. The DNA for the CDR3 is TGTGCCAGCAGTTTAGGGACAGGGAATAATTCACCCCTCCACTTT. Translated, it gives CASSLGTGNNSPLHF.

This chain links TRBV18 with TRBJ2-7; 11 bases fit TRBD1. Trimming took 0 bases from V and 0 from J; bases not matched to a gene: 1. This CDR3 is 16 amino acids long. Germline V lookup: CDR1 KGHSH, CDR2 LQKENI. CDR3 DNA sequence: TGTGCCAGCTCACCACCGGGGACAGGGGGCTCCTACGAGCAGTACTTC. Translated, it gives CASSPPGTGGSYEQYF.

This clone was observed a few times. CDR3 in amino acids: CASSLGVAGSYEQYF. In DNA, the CDR3 is TGTGCCAGCAGCTTAGGAGTAGCGGGGTCCTACGAGCAGTACTTC. This chain uses TRBV7-6 with TRBJ2-7, with TRBD2 identical over 8 bases. The CDR3 covers 15 residues. Looked up from germline, CDR1 is SGHVS and CDR2 is FNYEAQ. With V trimmed by 1 base and J by 1 base, 3 bases remained unmatched.

This chain links TRBV23-1 with TRBJ2-4; TRBD1 agrees at 7 bases. TRBV23-1 is reported as an ORF; its role is uncertain. CDR3 length: 19 residues. The V and J ends lost 1 base and 0 bases, in that order; junction bases with no gene match: 12. The chain's CDR3 is CASSQYPGQTLLAKNIQYF. For the CDR3, the DNA is TGCGCCAGCAGTCAATACCCGGGACAGACACTACTAGCCAAAAACATTCAGTACTTC.